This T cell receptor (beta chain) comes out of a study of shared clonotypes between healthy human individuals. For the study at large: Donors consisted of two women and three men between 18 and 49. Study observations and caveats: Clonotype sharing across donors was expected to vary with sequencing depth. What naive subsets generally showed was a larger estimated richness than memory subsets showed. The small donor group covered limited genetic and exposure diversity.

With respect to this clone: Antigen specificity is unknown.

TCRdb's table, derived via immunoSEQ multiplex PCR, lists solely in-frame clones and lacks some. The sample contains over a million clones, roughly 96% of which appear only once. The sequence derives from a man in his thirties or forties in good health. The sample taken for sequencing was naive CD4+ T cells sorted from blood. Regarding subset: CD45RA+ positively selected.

The CDR3 protein is CASSLVRDRLYF. In DNA, the CDR3 is TGCGCCAGCAGCTTGGTTCGGGACAGGTTGTATTTT. The V and J genes are TRBV5-1 and TRBJ2-3; 8 bases map to TRBD1. The germline V gene has CDR1 SGHRS and CDR2 YFSETQ. The J segment lost 14 bases and the V segment lost 0 bases, leaving 5 bases of the junction unmatched. The CDR3 loop spans 12 amino acids. Based on the CDR3 plus reference TRBV5-1 and TRBJ2-3, the full variable domain is KAGVTQTPRYLIKTRGQQVTLSCSPISGHRSVSWYQQTPGQGLQFLFEYFSETQRNKGNFPGRFSGRQFSNSRSEMNVSTLELGDSALYLCASSLVRDRLYFGPGTRLTVL.